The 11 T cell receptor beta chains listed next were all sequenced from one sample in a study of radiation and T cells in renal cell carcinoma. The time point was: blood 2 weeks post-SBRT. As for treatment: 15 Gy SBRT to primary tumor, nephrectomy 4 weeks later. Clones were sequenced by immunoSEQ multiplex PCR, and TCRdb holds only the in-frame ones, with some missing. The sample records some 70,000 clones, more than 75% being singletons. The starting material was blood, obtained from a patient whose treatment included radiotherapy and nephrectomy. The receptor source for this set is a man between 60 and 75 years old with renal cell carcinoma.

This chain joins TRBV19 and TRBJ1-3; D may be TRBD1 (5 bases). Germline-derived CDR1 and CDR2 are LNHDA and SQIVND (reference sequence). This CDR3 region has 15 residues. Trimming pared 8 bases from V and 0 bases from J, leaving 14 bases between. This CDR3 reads CASESGTISGNTIYF. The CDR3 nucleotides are TGTGCCAGTGAGTCCGGGACCATCTCTGGAAACACCATATATTTT.

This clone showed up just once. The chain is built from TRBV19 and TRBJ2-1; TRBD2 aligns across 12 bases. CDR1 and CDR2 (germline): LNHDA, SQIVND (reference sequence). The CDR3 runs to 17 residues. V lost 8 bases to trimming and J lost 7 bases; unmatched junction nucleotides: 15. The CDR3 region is CASGLPPLAGGRNEQFF. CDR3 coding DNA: TGTGCCAGTGGACTGCCCCCTCTAGCGGGAGGGCGGAATGAGCAGTTCTTC.

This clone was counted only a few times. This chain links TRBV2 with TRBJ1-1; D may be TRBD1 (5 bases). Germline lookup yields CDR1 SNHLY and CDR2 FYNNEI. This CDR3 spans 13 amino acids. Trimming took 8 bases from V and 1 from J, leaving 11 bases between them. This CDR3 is CASLQESNTEAFF. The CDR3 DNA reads TGTGCCAGCTTACAGGAGTCGAACACTGAAGCTTTCTTT. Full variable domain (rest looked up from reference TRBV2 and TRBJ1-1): EPEVTQTPSHQVTQMGQEVILRCVPISNHLYFYWYRQILGQKVEFLVSFYNNEISEKSEIFDDQFSVERPDGSNFTLKIRSTKLEDSAMYFCASLQESNTEAFFGQGTRLTVV.

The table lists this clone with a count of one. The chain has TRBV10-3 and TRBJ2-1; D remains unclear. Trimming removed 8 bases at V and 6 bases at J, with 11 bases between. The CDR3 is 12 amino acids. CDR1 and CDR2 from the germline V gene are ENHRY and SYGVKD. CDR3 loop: CAISPGVNEQFF. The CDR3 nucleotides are TGTGCCATCTCTCCGGGCGTCAATGAGCAGTTCTTC.

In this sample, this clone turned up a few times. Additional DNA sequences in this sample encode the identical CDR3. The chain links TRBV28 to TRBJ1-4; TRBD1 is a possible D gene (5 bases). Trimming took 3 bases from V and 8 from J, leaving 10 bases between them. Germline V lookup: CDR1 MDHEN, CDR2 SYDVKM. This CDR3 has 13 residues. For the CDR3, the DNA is TGTGCCAGCAGTTTCCCGGGGACGGAAAAACTGTTTTTT. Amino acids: CASSFPGTEKLFF.

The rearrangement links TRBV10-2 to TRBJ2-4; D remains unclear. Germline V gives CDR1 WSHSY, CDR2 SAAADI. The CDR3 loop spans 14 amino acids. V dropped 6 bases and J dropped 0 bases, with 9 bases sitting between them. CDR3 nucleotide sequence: TGCGCCAGCAGCCATCCTCTAGCCAAAAACATTCAGTACTTC. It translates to CASSHPLAKNIQYF.

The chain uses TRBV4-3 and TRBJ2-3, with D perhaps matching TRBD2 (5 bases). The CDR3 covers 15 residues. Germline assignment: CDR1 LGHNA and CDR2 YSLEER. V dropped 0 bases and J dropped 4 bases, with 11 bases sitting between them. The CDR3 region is CASSQDLASPDTQYF. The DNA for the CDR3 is TGCGCCAGCAGCCAAGATTTGGCTAGCCCAGATACGCAGTATTTT.

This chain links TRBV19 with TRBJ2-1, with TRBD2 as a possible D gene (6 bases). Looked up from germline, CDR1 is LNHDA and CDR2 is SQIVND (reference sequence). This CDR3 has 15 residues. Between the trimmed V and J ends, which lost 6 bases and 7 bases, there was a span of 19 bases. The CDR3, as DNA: TGTGCCAGTAGGGACGGGGGATCGAGTGGGAATGAGCAGTTCTTC. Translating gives CASRDGGSSGNEQFF.

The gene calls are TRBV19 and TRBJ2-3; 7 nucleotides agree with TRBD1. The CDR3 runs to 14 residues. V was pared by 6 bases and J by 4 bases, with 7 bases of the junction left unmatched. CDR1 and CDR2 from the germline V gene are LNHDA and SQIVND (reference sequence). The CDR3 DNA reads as TGTGCCAGTAGGCAACAGGGGCAGGCAGATACGCAGTATTTT. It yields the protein CASRQQGQADTQYF.

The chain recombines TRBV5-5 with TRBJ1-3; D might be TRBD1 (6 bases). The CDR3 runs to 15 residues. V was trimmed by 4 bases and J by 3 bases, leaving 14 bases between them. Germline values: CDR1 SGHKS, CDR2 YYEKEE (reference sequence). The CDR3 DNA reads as TGTGCCAGCAGCATACAGGGTATCGATGGAAACACCATATATTTT. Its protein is CASSIQGIDGNTIYF.

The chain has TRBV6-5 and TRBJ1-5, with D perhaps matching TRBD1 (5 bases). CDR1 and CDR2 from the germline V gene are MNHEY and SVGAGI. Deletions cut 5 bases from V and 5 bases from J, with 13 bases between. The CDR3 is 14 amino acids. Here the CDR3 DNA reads TGTGCCAGCAGTGATGGGACGGACTATCAGCCCCAGCATTTT. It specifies CASSDGTDYQPQHF.